This T cell receptor (beta chain) was profiled in a study of blood T cell repertoires in COVID-19. Overall study context: Whether acute or convalescent, the COVID-19 samples came from the United States, Italy and Spain. PBMCs, B-cell-depleted T cells, or T cells were the source of the cDNA or gDNA that made up the material.

This CDR3 region has 14 residues. V dropped 6 bases and J dropped 7; count of bases not matched to a gene: 6. Germline values: CDR1 MGHDK, CDR2 SYGVNS. TCRdb's copy holds only in-frame clones and misses some; the assay was immunoSEQ multiplex PCR. In the table there are some 500,000 clones, 85% to 90% of which are singletons. The clonotype was recovered from a woman aged 45 to 65 with COVID-19, enrolled during active disease. The sample consisted of peripheral blood. This sequence joins TRBV25-1 and TRBJ2-1; 10 bases line up with TRBD2. The DNA of the CDR3 is TGTGCCAGCAGATCAGCGGGGGGGCGGAATGAGCAGTTCTTC. This sequence encodes CASRSAGGRNEQFF.